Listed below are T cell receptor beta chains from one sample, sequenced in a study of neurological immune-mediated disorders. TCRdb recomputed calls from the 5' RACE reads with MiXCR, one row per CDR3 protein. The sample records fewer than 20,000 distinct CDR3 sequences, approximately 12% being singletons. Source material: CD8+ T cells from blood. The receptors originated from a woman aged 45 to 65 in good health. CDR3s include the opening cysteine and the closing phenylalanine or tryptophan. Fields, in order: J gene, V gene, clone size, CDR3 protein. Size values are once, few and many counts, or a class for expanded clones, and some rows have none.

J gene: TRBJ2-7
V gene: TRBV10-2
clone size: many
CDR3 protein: CASSEFQVHEQYF

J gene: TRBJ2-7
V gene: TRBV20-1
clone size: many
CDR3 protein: CSARPGTATYEQYF

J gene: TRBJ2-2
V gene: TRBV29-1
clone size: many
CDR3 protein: CSVEEGGATGELFF

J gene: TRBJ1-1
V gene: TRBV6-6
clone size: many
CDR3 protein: CASSQTDMNTEAFF

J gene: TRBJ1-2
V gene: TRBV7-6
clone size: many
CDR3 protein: CASSLGQGDGYTF

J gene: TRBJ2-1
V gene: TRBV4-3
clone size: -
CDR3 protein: CASSQESSTGLYNEQFF

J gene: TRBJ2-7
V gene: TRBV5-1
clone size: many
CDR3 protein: CASSLASSGNYEQYF

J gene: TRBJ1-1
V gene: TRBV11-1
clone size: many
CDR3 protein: CASSPSNKNTEAFF

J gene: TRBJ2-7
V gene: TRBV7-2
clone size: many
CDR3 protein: CASSLLFGGDEQYF

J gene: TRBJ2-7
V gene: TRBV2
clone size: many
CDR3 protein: CASSEGTALDYEQYF

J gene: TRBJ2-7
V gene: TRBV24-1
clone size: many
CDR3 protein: CATSDSSGPLEQYF

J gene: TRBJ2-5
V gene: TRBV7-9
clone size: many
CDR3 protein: CASSPTSGSVETQYF

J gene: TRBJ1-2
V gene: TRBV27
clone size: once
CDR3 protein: CASSLSPWNDGYTF

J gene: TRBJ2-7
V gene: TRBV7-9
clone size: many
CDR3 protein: CASSLGAAGEQYF

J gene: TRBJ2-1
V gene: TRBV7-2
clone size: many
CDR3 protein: CASSRTSGREQFF